One sample yielded the 19 T cell receptor beta chains listed below, sequenced in a study of cytomegalovirus exposure and HLA in healthy donors. Primers included in the PCR were 60 Vbeta and 13 Jbeta primers. TCRdb's copy holds only in-frame clones and misses some; the assay was immunoSEQ multiplex PCR. Of 130,000 to 150,000 clones in the sample, roughly 80% were seen once. The sequenced material came from PBMCs. These receptors were collected from a man aged 40-49 years in good health and CMV-seropositive.

This clone has more than one count but fewer than ten. V is TRBV2 and J is TRBJ1-1; no reliable D call. Trimming took off 5 bases at V and 7 bases at J, with 17 bases between the two ends. Germline V gene data show CDR1 as SNHLY and CDR2 as FYNNEI. The CDR3 totals 14 residues. The CDR3 loop reads CASSPLVDFIEAFF. For the CDR3, the DNA is TGTGCCAGCAGTCCCCTAGTGGATTTTATTGAAGCTTTCTTT.

This clone was seen just once. The chain links TRBV19 to TRBJ2-1; D unclear. Germline loops: CDR1 LNHDA, CDR2 SQIVND (reference sequence). Deletions cut 3 bases from V and 6 bases from J, with 15 bases between. This CDR3 contains 15 residues. DNA of the CDR3: TGTGCCAGTAGTATTGTCGCCGAGTCTGGCAATGAGCAGTTCTTC. Translating gives CASSIVAESGNEQFF.

This clone came up a few times. Other DNA sequences in this sample translate to the same CDR3. The chain recombines TRBV6-6 with TRBJ1-1; tentative D call: TRBD1 (6 bases). The CDR3 contains 13 residues. V lost 5 bases to trimming and J lost 11 bases, with 18 bases between them. Looked up from germline, CDR1 is MNHNY and CDR2 is SVGAGI (reference sequence). CDR3 nucleotides: TGTGCCAGCAGTCGACAGGACTTGGACGGGGCTTTCTTT. This codes for CASSRQDLDGAFF.

Notes on this clone: Other DNA sequences from this sample encode an identical CDR3 as well. The CDR3, as DNA: TGCGCCAGCAGCTTGGGGAGGACAGGGCAAGAGACCCAGTACTTC. Translation gives CASSLGRTGQETQYF. The chain joins TRBV5-1 to TRBJ2-5; 8 bases agree with TRBD1. This CDR3 has 15 amino acids. The V segment lost 0 bases and the J segment 2 bases; nucleotides outside the gene matches: 3. Germline lookup yields CDR1 SGHRS and CDR2 YFSETQ.

This chain uses TRBV28 with TRBJ1-5; TRBD1 aligns across 8 bases. This CDR3 spans 15 amino acids. V shed 3 bases and J 0 bases; nucleotides not matched to a gene: 1. The germline V gene has CDR1 MDHEN and CDR2 SYDVKM. The CDR3, as DNA: TGTGCCAGCAGTTTCCAGGGGGCTAGCAATCAGCCCCAGCATTTT. Translating it yields CASSFQGASNQPQHF.

The V and J genes are TRBV7-4 and TRBJ2-1, with TRBD2 identical over 8 bases. Trimming at V came to 2 bases and at J to 10 bases, leaving 7 bases not matched to a gene. Germline V gene sequence: CDR1 SGHVT, CDR2 SQSDAQ. This CDR3 has 14 amino acids. The CDR3 is CASSLFCTSGEQFF. The CDR3 region has the DNA TGTGCCAGCAGCTTATTCTGCACTAGCGGCGAGCAGTTCTTC.

V usage is TRBV7-2 and J usage is TRBJ1-4, with TRBD1 as a possible D gene (5 bases). This CDR3 is built from 16 residues. The germline V and J ends were trimmed by 2 bases and 7 bases, with 17 bases remaining between them. The germline V gene encodes CDR1 SGHTA and CDR2 FQGNSA. CDR3: CASSLNSARVGEKLFF. The DNA for the CDR3 is TGTGCCAGCAGCTTAAATTCTGCCAGGGTGGGTGAAAAACTGTTTTTT.

This clone was seen only once. The rearrangement links TRBV9 to TRBJ2-3; weak D call: TRBD2 (7 bases). The germline V gene has CDR1 SGDLS and CDR2 YYNGEE. With 0 bases removed from V and 0 bases from J, the gap between germline ends came to 17 bases. The CDR3 covers 18 residues. CDR3: CASSVDGGGGDSTDTQYF. The CDR3, as DNA: TGTGCCAGCAGCGTAGACGGAGGGGGGGGAGATAGCACAGATACGCAGTATTTT.

The table lists this clone with a count of one. This rearrangement joins TRBV27 to TRBJ1-1; D is unresolved. Looked up from germline, CDR1 is MNHEY and CDR2 is SMNVEV (reference sequence). Trimming took 5 bases from V and 3 from J, leaving 10 bases between them. The CDR3 is 13 amino acids. CDR3 in amino acids: CASSLNRYTEAFF. The CDR3 DNA follows: TGTGCCAGCAGTCTTAATCGTTACACTGAAGCTTTCTTT.

The CDR3 region is CASSSGLAGGGSYTQYF. The CDR3 DNA sequence: TGCGCCAGCAGCTCGGGACTAGCGGGAGGAGGGTCCTATACGCAGTATTTT. The genes are TRBV5-1 and TRBJ2-3, with 15 positions matching TRBD2. CDR1 is SGHRS, CDR2 YFSETQ, per germline. Losses at the gene ends were 3 bases for V and 7 bases for J; bases not matched to a gene: 9. The CDR3 has 17 residues.

This clone was detected once. The V and J genes are TRBV11-3 and TRBJ2-5; 15 positions agree with TRBD2. The J call may be mistaken, given a closer DNA end match to TRBJ2-7. The CDR3 loop spans 16 amino acids. Germline loops: CDR1 SGHNT, CDR2 YENEEA. The CDR3 DNA follows: TGTGCCAGCAGCACCGGACTAGCGGGAGGGACCTACGAGCAGTACTTC. Residues: CASSTGLAGGTYEQYF.

V is TRBV6-1 and J is TRBJ1-3, with D perhaps matching TRBD1 (6 bases). The CDR3 is 15 residues long. V lost 3 bases to trimming and J lost 0 bases, with 9 bases between them. Germline assignment: CDR1 MNHNS and CDR2 SASEGT. The CDR3 loop is CASSEGHGSGNTIYF. The CDR3 coding sequence is TGTGCCAGCAGTGAGGGACATGGCTCTGGAAACACCATATATTTT.

This clone has a handful of counts. At the DNA level, this CDR3 is encoded by other sequences in the same sample as well. V usage is TRBV5-1 and J usage is TRBJ2-1, with TRBD2 matching 9 bases. The length of the CDR3 is 16 residues. V was pared by 4 bases and J by 7 bases, with 12 bases of the junction left unmatched. CDR1 and CDR2 (germline): SGHRS, YFSETQ. CDR3 region: CASSPLAGGPGNEQFF. The CDR3 bases are TGCGCCAGCAGCCCCTTGGCGGGAGGGCCAGGAAATGAGCAGTTCTTC.

The chain couples TRBV9 to TRBJ2-1, with a weak D call TRBD2 (5 bases). Trimming removed 2 bases at V and 6 bases at J, with 12 bases between. CDR1 and CDR2 from the germline V gene are SGDLS and YYNGEE. The CDR3 length is 14 residues. CDR3 sequence reads: CASSVLNGGNEQFF. In DNA, the CDR3 is TGTGCCAGCAGCGTTCTCAACGGAGGCAATGAGCAGTTCTTC.

CDR3 DNA sequence: TGTGCCAGCAGCATGAGGGGGGACAGGGGGCGATTCCGGTTCGGCGAGCAGTACTTC. The encoded protein is CASSMRGDRGRFRFGEQYF. The chain has TRBV21-1 and TRBJ2-7; the table's D call, TRBD1, has no DNA check behind it. TRBV21-1 is a recognized pseudogene. The CDR3 length is 19 residues.

This clone turned up a few times. The V and J genes are TRBV19 and TRBJ1-2; D is possibly TRBD1 (6 bases). The CDR3 spans 13 residues. The germline V gene encodes CDR1 LNHDA and CDR2 SQIVND (reference sequence). Trimming took 7 bases from V and 8 from J, leaving 17 bases between them. CDR3 nucleotides: TGTGCCAGTAACCCAGGGGATACTAGGGGCTACACCTTC. Amino acids: CASNPGDTRGYTF.

The rearrangement links TRBV5-1 to TRBJ1-2, with 9 bases fitting TRBD1. The V gene's germline CDR1 is SGHRS and CDR2 YFSETQ. V gave up 2 bases and J gave up 6 bases; unmatched junction bases: 5. The CDR3 sequence is 14 residues long. CDR3 in DNA: TGCGCCAGCAGCTTAGATGGGACAGGGAATGGCTACACCTTC. Translated, it gives CASSLDGTGNGYTF.

The rearrangement uses TRBV5-1 and TRBJ1-1; 7 bases line up with TRBD1. Germline lookup yields CDR1 SGHRS and CDR2 YFSETQ. The J segment lost 0 bases and the V segment lost 4 bases, leaving 6 bases of the junction unmatched. This CDR3 contains 15 residues. In DNA form, the CDR3 reads TGCGCCAGCAGCCACGGGACAGACCTGAACACTGAAGCTTTCTTT. Translation: CASSHGTDLNTEAFF.

The genes are TRBV27 and TRBJ2-1; 7 positions agree with TRBD1. Per the germline V gene, CDR1 is MNHEY and CDR2 is SMNVEV (reference sequence). Trimming took 5 bases from V and 5 from J; bases not matched to a gene: 12. This CDR3 region has 16 residues. The CDR3 protein is CASSPTGVNRHNEQFF. DNA of the CDR3: TGTGCCAGCAGTCCTACAGGGGTCAACCGCCACAATGAGCAGTTCTTC.